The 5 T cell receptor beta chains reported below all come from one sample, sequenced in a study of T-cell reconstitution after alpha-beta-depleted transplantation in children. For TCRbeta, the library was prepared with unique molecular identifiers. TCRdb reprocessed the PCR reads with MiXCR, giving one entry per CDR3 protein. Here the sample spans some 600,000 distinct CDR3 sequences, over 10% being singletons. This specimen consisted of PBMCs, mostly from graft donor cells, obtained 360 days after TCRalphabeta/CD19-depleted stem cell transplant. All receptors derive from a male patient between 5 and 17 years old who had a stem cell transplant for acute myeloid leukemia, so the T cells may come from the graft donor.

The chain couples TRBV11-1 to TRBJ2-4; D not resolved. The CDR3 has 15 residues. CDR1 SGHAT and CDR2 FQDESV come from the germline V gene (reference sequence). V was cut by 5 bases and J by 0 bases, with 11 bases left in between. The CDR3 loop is CASSPPPIAKNIQYF. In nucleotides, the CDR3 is TGTGCCAGCAGCCCTCCGCCAATAGCCAAAAACATTCAGTACTTC.

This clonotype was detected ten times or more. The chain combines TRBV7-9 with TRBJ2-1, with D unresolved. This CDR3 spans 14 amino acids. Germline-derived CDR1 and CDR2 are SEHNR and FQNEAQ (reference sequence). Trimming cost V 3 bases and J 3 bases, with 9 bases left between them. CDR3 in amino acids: CASSLSAVYNEQFF. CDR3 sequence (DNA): TGTGCCAGCAGCTTGTCAGCCGTCTACAATGAGCAGTTCTTC.

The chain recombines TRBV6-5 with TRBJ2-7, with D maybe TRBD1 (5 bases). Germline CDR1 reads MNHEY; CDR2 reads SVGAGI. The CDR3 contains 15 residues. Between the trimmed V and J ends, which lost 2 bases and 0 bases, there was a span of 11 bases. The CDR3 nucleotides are TGTGCCAGCAGTTACGGGCAGGGCGTCTCCTACGAGCAGTACTTC. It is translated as CASSYGQGVSYEQYF.

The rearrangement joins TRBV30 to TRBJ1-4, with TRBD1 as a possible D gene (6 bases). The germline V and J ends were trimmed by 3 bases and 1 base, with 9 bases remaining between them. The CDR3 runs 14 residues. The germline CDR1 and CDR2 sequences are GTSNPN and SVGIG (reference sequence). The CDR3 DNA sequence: TGTGCCTGGAGGGCACAGGGAACTAATGAAAAACTGTTTTTT. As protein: CAWRAQGTNEKLFF.

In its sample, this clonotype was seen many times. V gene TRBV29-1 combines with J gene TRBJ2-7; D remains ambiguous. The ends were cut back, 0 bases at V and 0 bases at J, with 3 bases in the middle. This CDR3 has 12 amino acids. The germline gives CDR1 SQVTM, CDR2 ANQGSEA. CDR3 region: CSVEDFSYEQYF. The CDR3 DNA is TGCAGCGTTGAAGACTTCTCCTACGAGCAGTACTTC.